This TCR beta chain was recorded in a study of technical replicates of blood from a handful of donors. Germline V gene sequence: CDR1 SGHRS, CDR2 YFSETQ. The ends were cut back, 3 bases at V and 3 bases at J, with 19 bases in the middle. CDR3 length: 16 residues. The repertoire was sequenced with immunoSEQ multiplex PCR; TCRdb's copy has only in-frame clones and lacks some. The sample includes roughly 83,000 clones, around 94% of them seen just once. Input material: T cells isolated from PBMCs. The chain uses TRBV5-1 and TRBJ2-7; D perhaps matches TRBD1 (7 bases). The source is a human donor in good health. CDR3 nucleotides: TGCGCCAGCAGCTCTACTACAGGGGACTGGAGCTACGAGCAGTACTTC. This codes for CASSSTTGDWSYEQYF.